This T cell receptor (beta chain) came from a study of cytomegalovirus exposure and HLA in healthy donors. Study background: There were several hundred genotyped donors. Of these, roughly 80% fell in the genetic ancestry cluster associated with self-reported Caucasian donors. Study-level findings and limits: A missense variant in DCLRE1C was later tied to TCR beta V- and J-gene trimming. Per a prior analysis, the majority of TCR beta V segments were productive roughly 90% or roughly 30% of the time.

Germline CDR1 LNHDA, CDR2 SQIVND (reference sequence). The CDR3 is made up of 11 amino acids. The donors comprised healthy bone marrow donors. A multiplex PCR was run with 60 Vbeta primers and 13 Jbeta primers. The table came from immunoSEQ multiplex PCR; TCRdb's copy has only in-frame clones and leaves some out. The sample gives 140,000 to 150,000 clones, over 60% of which show up once; less than 2.5% is in the top ten. About this clone: As yet, its antigen is unknown. One end of the junction does not line up with germline, which may come from a read error.

The source is a man aged 40-49 years in good health and CMV-seronegative. Material: PBMCs. V and J are TRBV19 and TRBJ2-1, with 10 bases matching TRBD2. The CDR3 nucleotides are TGTGCCGGCTTAGCGGGAGGCATCGGACTCTTC. It specifies CAGLAGGIGLF.